This T cell receptor (beta chain) is drawn from a study of blood T cell repertoires in COVID-19. Looking at the study overall: The origin of the acute and convalescent COVID-19 samples was the United States, Italy and Spain.

Profiled with immunoSEQ multiplex PCR; TCRdb holds only in-frame clones, not every one. Among about 160,000 clones, about 92% were seen once, and the ten largest hold approximately 5%. The ends were cut back, 3 bases at V and 3 bases at J, with 9 bases in the middle. This CDR3 is built from 14 residues. Germline V CDR1 and CDR2: MNHEY, SMNVEV (reference sequence). Those enrolled in Seattle joined during active infection and were followed longitudinally afterward. The chain links TRBV27 to TRBJ1-5, with D possibly being TRBD1 (6 bases). Sequencing input: peripheral blood. The sequence was obtained from a man younger than 40 with COVID-19, enrolled during active disease. The CDR3 sequence: CASSFRGANQPQHF. Here the CDR3 DNA reads TGTGCCAGCAGTTTTCGGGGGGCCAATCAGCCCCAGCATTTT.